This is a list of T cell receptor beta chains from one sample in a study of shared clonotypes between healthy human individuals. Clones were sequenced by immunoSEQ multiplex PCR, and TCRdb holds only the in-frame ones, with some missing. This table holds 2 million to 2.5 million clones, about 94% found once. The sample taken for sequencing was naive CD8+ T cells sorted from blood. The receptors shown here come from a man in his late teens or twenties in good health. CDR3s include the opening cysteine and the closing phenylalanine or tryptophan. D genes are given only for firm matches. Where a row states a size, it is once, few, many or the class of an expanded clone; other rows omit it.

TRBV29-1,TRBD1,once,TRBJ2-7,TGCAGCGTTGGGGCAGGGGGAAGCGAGCAGTACTTC,CSVGAGGSEQYF
TRBV7-2,.,.,TRBJ1-2,TGTGCCAGCAGCTTGCCATGGAGGGGAAACTATGGCTACACCTTC,CASSLPWRGNYGYTF
TRBV27,.,.,TRBJ1-6,TGTGCCAGCTCAACCCAGGGAAATTCACCCCTCCACTTT,CASSTQGNSPLHF
TRBV30,.,.,TRBJ1-1,TGTGCCTGGAGCACGCTTGGGGCCAATGAAGCTTTCTTT,CAWSTLGANEAFF
TRBV30,TRBD2,once,TRBJ2-1,TGTGCCTGGAGTTGGACTAGCGACAGGGAGCAGTTCTTC,CAWSWTSDREQFF
TRBV27,.,.,TRBJ1-2,TGTGCCAGCAGTTTCATAGGGGGGGAAAACTATGGCTACACCTTC,CASSFIGGENYGYTF
TRBV13,TRBD1,.,TRBJ2-7,TGTGCCAGCAGCTCCACCGGACAGGTTGCCTACGAGCAGTACTTC,CASSSTGQVAYEQYF
TRBV6-1,.,.,TRBJ1-5,TGTGCCAGCAGTACCGACAGCATTAATCAGCCCCAGCATTTT,CASSTDSINQPQHF
TRBV6-5,.,once,TRBJ1-1,TGTGCCAGCAGTCCGGCCCCAGGGTTGAACACTGAAGCTTTCTTT,CASSPAPGLNTEAFF
TRBV30,.,.,TRBJ1-5,TGTGCCTGGAGTCTTGGCAATCAGCCCCAGCATTTT,CAWSLGNQPQHF
TRBV7-8,.,once,TRBJ2-7,TGTGCCAGCAGCTTAGTTCGGGGGAACTCCTACGAGCAGTACTTC,CASSLVRGNSYEQYF